These T cell receptor beta chains were read from a single sample in a study of cytomegalovirus exposure and HLA in healthy donors. Here immunoSEQ multiplex PCR was the method, and the copy in TCRdb shows in-frame clones only, minus some. This sample yields 150,000 to 200,000 clones, of which around 81% are seen a single time; about 1.8% belongs to the top ten. The sequencing input was PBMCs. These receptors all come from a man younger than 30 in good health and CMV-seronegative. The CDR3 runs from the conserved cysteine through the conserved F or W. The D gene is left open where the match is weak. Size is omitted from some rows. Given values are once, few, many or a class for expanded clones.

J gene: TRBJ2-3
D gene: TRBD2
clone size: NA
V gene: TRBV7-6
CDR3 DNA: TGTGCCAGCAGCTTATCTCTAGCGGGAGTCTCAGATACGCAGTATTTT
CDR3 protein: CASSLSLAGVSDTQYF

J gene: TRBJ1-2
D gene: TRBD1
clone size: NA
V gene: TRBV15
CDR3 DNA: TGTGCCACCAGCAATGACAGGGATTTCTTTGGCTACACCTTC
CDR3 protein: CATSNDRDFFGYTF

J gene: TRBJ1-2
D gene: TRBD1
clone size: NA
V gene: TRBV7-2
CDR3 DNA: TGTGCCAGCAGCGCGGGACAGCTTATGGGCTACACCTTC
CDR3 protein: CASSAGQLMGYTF

J gene: TRBJ1-5
D gene: NA
clone size: NA
V gene: TRBV7-2
CDR3 DNA: TGTGCCAGCAGCCAGGACTGGGGTAATCAGCCCCAGCATTTT
CDR3 protein: CASSQDWGNQPQHF

J gene: TRBJ1-5
D gene: TRBD1
clone size: NA
V gene: TRBV7-8
CDR3 DNA: TGTGCCAGCAGCTTTTTCCCGGACAGGGGAGATCAGCCCCAGCATTTT
CDR3 protein: CASSFFPDRGDQPQHF

J gene: TRBJ1-2
D gene: TRBD1
clone size: NA
V gene: TRBV6-5
CDR3 DNA: TGTGCCAGCAGGGGACAGCGAGGCGACGGCTACACCTTC
CDR3 protein: CASRGQRGDGYTF

J gene: TRBJ2-3
D gene: NA
clone size: NA
V gene: TRBV5-8
CDR3 DNA: TGTGCCAGCAGCTCCGGGTGGATCGTTGATACGCAGTATTTT
CDR3 protein: CASSSGWIVDTQYF

J gene: TRBJ1-1
D gene: NA
clone size: NA
V gene: TRBV2
CDR3 DNA: TGTGCCAGCGAAAGGGAGGTGAACACTGAAGCTTTCTTT
CDR3 protein: CASEREVNTEAFF

J gene: TRBJ2-1
D gene: NA
clone size: NA
V gene: TRBV9
CDR3 DNA: TGTGCCAGCAGCTCGACGGGGAGTGATGAGCAGTTCTTC
CDR3 protein: CASSSTGSDEQFF

J gene: TRBJ2-5
D gene: TRBD2
clone size: NA
V gene: TRBV7-2
CDR3 DNA: TGTGCCAGCAGCTTAGGGGGGGGGATCCAAGAGACCCAGTACTTC
CDR3 protein: CASSLGGGIQETQYF

J gene: TRBJ2-3
D gene: NA
clone size: NA
V gene: TRBV7-2
CDR3 DNA: TGTGCCAGCAGCTTAGTCCAGAGCACAGATACGCAGTATTTT
CDR3 protein: CASSLVQSTDTQYF

J gene: TRBJ2-1
D gene: TRBD2
clone size: NA
V gene: TRBV5-6
CDR3 DNA: TGTGCCAGCAGCCCCGCCGGGACTAGCGGGAGTAATGAGCAGTTCTTC
CDR3 protein: CASSPAGTSGSNEQFF

J gene: TRBJ1-2
D gene: NA
clone size: NA
V gene: TRBV27
CDR3 DNA: TGTGCCAGCTCTCCCCCCGCAGGCGAGAGTGGCTACACCTTC
CDR3 protein: CASSPPAGESGYTF

J gene: TRBJ1-4
D gene: NA
clone size: NA
V gene: TRBV28
CDR3 DNA: TGTGCCAGCAGAACAGGGTTGGCTCGTGCAACTAATGAAAAACTGTTTTTT
CDR3 protein: CASRTGLARATNEKLFF

J gene: TRBJ2-7
D gene: NA
clone size: NA
V gene: TRBV28
CDR3 DNA: TGTGCCAGCAGTTTTAACGAGGGAGGCGAGCAGTACTTC
CDR3 protein: CASSFNEGGEQYF

J gene: TRBJ1-2
D gene: NA
clone size: few
V gene: TRBV19
CDR3 DNA: TGTGCCAGTAGTATGGCGCAGGGAGGTGGCTACACCTTC
CDR3 protein: CASSMAQGGGYTF

J gene: TRBJ2-7
D gene: NA
clone size: NA
V gene: TRBV2
CDR3 DNA: TGTGCCAGCAGTGATCAGGGATACGAGCAGTACTTC
CDR3 protein: CASSDQGYEQYF

J gene: TRBJ2-3
D gene: NA
clone size: NA
V gene: TRBV9
CDR3 DNA: TGTGCCAGCAGCGGAGGGGGGGGACTGACAGATACGCAGTATTTT
CDR3 protein: CASSGGGGLTDTQYF

J gene: TRBJ1-2
D gene: NA
clone size: NA
V gene: TRBV28
CDR3 DNA: TGTGCCAGCAGTTTGGCCCAGCGCTATGGCTACACCTTC
CDR3 protein: CASSLAQRYGYTF

J gene: TRBJ2-1
D gene: TRBD1
clone size: NA
V gene: TRBV4-2
CDR3 DNA: TGTGCCAGCAGCCAGCTTCGACAGGGGAATGGGGACAATGAGCAGTTCTTC
CDR3 protein: CASSQLRQGNGDNEQFF

J gene: TRBJ2-3
D gene: NA
clone size: NA
V gene: TRBV4-3
CDR3 DNA: TGCGCCAGCAGCCAAGATTCGGCGGCTACAGATACGCAGTATTTT
CDR3 protein: CASSQDSAATDTQYF

J gene: TRBJ1-1
D gene: TRBD1
clone size: NA
V gene: TRBV10-2
CDR3 DNA: TGCGCCAGTCTGGACAGGGCCCCGAACACTGAAGCTTTCTTT
CDR3 protein: CASLDRAPNTEAFF

J gene: TRBJ1-2
D gene: NA
clone size: NA
V gene: TRBV25-1
CDR3 DNA: TGTGCCAGCAGTGTAGGCAGGGGCGACGGCTACACCTTC
CDR3 protein: CASSVGRGDGYTF

J gene: TRBJ2-6
D gene: TRBD1
clone size: NA
V gene: TRBV5-8
CDR3 DNA: TGTGCCAGCAGCCGGACAGGGGGCCTTATCTCCCCTGGGGCCAACGTCCTGACTTTC
CDR3 protein: CASSRTGGLISPGANVLTF

J gene: TRBJ2-1
D gene: TRBD1
clone size: NA
V gene: TRBV19
CDR3 DNA: TGTGCCAGTAGTTCCTGGACAGGCTACAATGAGCAGTTCTTC
CDR3 protein: CASSSWTGYNEQFF

J gene: TRBJ1-2
D gene: TRBD1
clone size: few
V gene: TRBV7-9
CDR3 DNA: TGTGCCAGCAGCTTAGGGACGACAGGGAACGGTCGTGGCTACACCTTC
CDR3 protein: CASSLGTTGNGRGYTF

J gene: TRBJ2-1
D gene: NA
clone size: NA
V gene: TRBV11-2
CDR3 DNA: TGTGCCAGCAGCTTAGGGGACAATCCCCTCTATGAGCAGTTCTTC
CDR3 protein: CASSLGDNPLYEQFF

J gene: TRBJ1-1
D gene: NA
clone size: NA
V gene: TRBV6-5
CDR3 DNA: TGTGCCAGCAGTTACGGGGGGGGCACTGAAGCTTTCTTT
CDR3 protein: CASSYGGGTEAFF